Listed here are 29 T cell receptor beta chains from one sample, sequenced in a study of T-cell reconstitution after alpha-beta-depleted transplantation in children. During its preparation, the TCRbeta library received unique molecular identifiers. TCRdb re-called the PCR reads with MiXCR, one entry per CDR3 protein. The sample has about 200,000 distinct CDR3 sequences; approximately 7% are singletons. The sequencing used PBMCs, collected before TCRalphabeta/CD19-depleted stem cell transplant. These receptors originate from a boy between 2 and 10 years old with acute lymphoblastic leukemia, due to receive a stem cell transplant.

This clonotype was observed a few times. The chain has TRBV6-1 and TRBJ2-7; 7 bases line up with TRBD1. After removal of 6 bases from V and 7 bases from J, the junction contained 21 bases not matched to a gene. This CDR3 region has 17 residues. The V gene's germline CDR1 is MNHNS and CDR2 SASEGT. The CDR3 region is CASRFKQGMASFTEQYF. DNA of the CDR3: TGTGCCAGCAGATTTAAACAGGGGATGGCGAGTTTTACAGAGCAGTACTTC.

This rearrangement joins TRBV7-2 to TRBJ2-5, with D tentatively TRBD2 (6 bases). The V end lost 7 bases, the J end lost 2 bases, and 17 bases lay between the germline ends. The germline CDR1 and CDR2 sequences are SGHTA and FQGNSA. The CDR3 is made up of 15 amino acids. The CDR3 bases are TGTGCCAGCACCACGGGTCTGGCGGGGCAAGAGACCCAGTACTTC. Amino acids: CASTTGLAGQETQYF.

This clonotype was observed at least ten times. This chain joins TRBV7-2 and TRBJ2-3; weak D call: TRBD1 (6 bases). The CDR3 totals 14 residues. V lost 6 bases and J lost 0, with 10 bases in between. Germline CDR1 SGHTA, CDR2 FQGNSA. DNA of the CDR3: TGTGCCAGCAGATTTACAGGGAGCACAGATACGCAGTATTTT. Amino acids: CASRFTGSTDTQYF.

This clonotype was detected ten times or more. The chain links TRBV29-1 to TRBJ2-5; either TRBD1 or TRBD2 may fit D (5 bases each). The CDR3 sequence is 12 residues long. Germline CDR1 is SQVTM and CDR2 is ANQGSEA. V was pared by 4 bases and J by 5 bases, with 11 bases between. CDR3 DNA sequence: TGCAGCGTTGTCCGGGACGGGGAGACCCAGTACTTC. As protein: CSVVRDGETQYF.

There are many counts of this clonotype. CDR3 DNA: TGTGCCAGCAGTCCACAGGTGCTCGGTCAGCCCCAGCATTTT. The encoded protein is CASSPQVLGQPQHF. The genes are TRBV12-3 or TRBV12-4 and TRBJ1-5; tentatively, D is TRBD1 (5 bases). There are 14 residues in the CDR3. V lost 5 bases and J lost 6, with 14 bases in between.

The CDR3 reads CASSEWTGGRETQYF. CDR3 sequence (DNA): TGTGCCAGCAGTGAATGGACCGGGGGCAGGGAGACCCAGTACTTC. The rearrangement links TRBV25-1 to TRBJ2-5; D may be TRBD1 or TRBD2 (6 bases each). The CDR3 loop spans 15 amino acids. Trimming stripped 1 base from V and 5 bases from J, with 14 bases between. Germline assignment: CDR1 MGHDK and CDR2 SYGVNS.

This clonotype was observed at least ten times. The CDR3: CAISESGQGATNEQFF. In nucleotides, the CDR3 is TGTGCCATCAGTGAGTCGGGACAGGGGGCTACAAATGAGCAGTTCTTC. The chain recombines TRBV10-3 with TRBJ2-1, with 12 bases matching TRBD1. The junction had 4 bases not matched to a gene; V was cut back by 0 bases and J by 7 bases. This CDR3 is built from 16 residues. Germline V gene lookup returns CDR1 ENHRY and CDR2 SYGVKD.

This clonotype was seen only a few times. The rearrangement uses TRBV3-1 and TRBJ2-6; tentatively, D is TRBD1 (6 bases). The CDR3 length is 16 residues. The germline V gene has CDR1 LGHDT and CDR2 YNNKEL (reference sequence). V gave up 0 bases and J gave up 1 base, with 7 bases separating them. CDR3 nucleotide sequence: TGTGCCAGCAGCCAAGAGGGGGCTTCTGGGGCCAACGTCCTGACTTTC. Amino acid sequence: CASSQEGASGANVLTF.

This clonotype occurred a few times. The chain is built from TRBV20-1 and TRBJ2-3, with D perhaps matching TRBD2 (6 bases). CDR1 is DFQATT, CDR2 SNEGSKA, per germline (reference sequence). Trimming removed 6 bases from V and 6 bases from J, with 13 bases in between. The CDR3 has 12 residues. CDR3 sequence (DNA): TGCAGTGCCACCCTAAGCGGGGATACGCAGTATTTT. Amino acids: CSATLSGDTQYF.

This clonotype was recorded many times. V is TRBV4-3 and J is TRBJ2-2, with D perhaps TRBD1 (6 bases). This CDR3 has 15 amino acids. V was clipped by 1 base and J by 1 base, with 7 bases between them. CDR1 is LGHNA and CDR2 is YSLEER in the germline V gene. CDR3 amino acids: CASSQGTVNTGELFF. CDR3 bases: TGCGCCAGCAGCCAAGGGACAGTGAACACCGGGGAGCTGTTTTTT.

The chain combines TRBV27 with TRBJ1-4; 9 bases line up with TRBD1. There are 17 residues in the CDR3. The germline CDR1 and CDR2 sequences are MNHEY and SMNVEV (reference sequence). J lost 2 bases, V lost 5 bases, and 9 bases had no gene match. The CDR3 nucleotides are TGTGCCAGCAGTCCGCCTCGGACAGGGGTTACTAATGAAAAACTGTTTTTT. Translated, it gives CASSPPRTGVTNEKLFF.

The V and J genes are TRBV20-1 and TRBJ1-5; D call uncertain. This CDR3 has 14 residues. CDR1 is DFQATT and CDR2 is SNEGSKA in the germline V gene (reference sequence). The germline V and J ends were trimmed by 0 bases and 6 bases, with 12 bases remaining between them. For the CDR3, the DNA is TGCAGTGCTAGAGATGGGCAGATTACTCAGCCCCAGCATTTT. Its translation: CSARDGQITQPQHF.

This clonotype was seen a handful of times. This may be a read error, as it is one base from a much larger clone. The J gene is TRBJ2-7, the V gene TRBV11-1; no reliable D call. Germline loops: CDR1 SGHAT, CDR2 FQDESV (reference sequence). The V end lost 7 bases, the J end lost 4 bases, and 20 bases lay between the germline ends. The CDR3 spans 15 residues. The CDR3, as DNA: TGTGCCAGCACCGCTCGGCTAGGGCAGAGGTACGAGCAGTACTTC. It translates to CASTARLGQRYEQYF.

This clonotype was observed many times. This chain joins TRBV20-1 and TRBJ2-3, with 9 bases identical to TRBD1. The ends lost 0 bases at V and 14 bases at J; junction bases unmatched: 6. The CDR3 covers 12 residues. Germline V gene sequence: CDR1 DFQATT, CDR2 SNEGSKA (reference sequence). CDR3: CSARDEGTGPYF. The CDR3 DNA sequence: TGCAGTGCTAGAGATGAGGGGACAGGGCCGTATTTT.

V gene TRBV6-5 combines with J gene TRBJ1-1, with D unresolved. This CDR3 contains 15 residues. CDR1 and CDR2 from the germline V gene are MNHEY and SVGAGI. V was pared by 8 bases and J by 2 bases, with 18 bases between. CDR3 DNA: TGTGCCAGCCAACTTTTGACATCCTCAAACACTGAAGCTTTCTTT. Translating it yields CASQLLTSSNTEAFF.

This clonotype came up many times. The rearrangement links TRBV7-8 to TRBJ2-1; 12 nucleotides match TRBD2. CDR1 and CDR2 (germline): SGHVS, FQNEAQ. The V segment lost 4 bases and the J segment 7 bases; nucleotides outside the gene matches: 8. This CDR3 is built from 16 residues. The CDR3 loop reads CASSSSGGAMRNEQFF. For the CDR3, the DNA is TGTGCCAGCAGCTCTAGCGGGGGGGCCATGAGGAATGAGCAGTTCTTC.

The sample holds a few counts of this clonotype. V gene TRBV7-2 combines with J gene TRBJ1-3; D possibly corresponds to TRBD1 (5 bases). The CDR3 is 15 residues long. Germline lookup yields CDR1 SGHTA and CDR2 FQGNSA. V lost 2 bases to trimming and J lost 4 bases, with 12 bases between them. DNA of the CDR3: TGTGCCAGCAGCTTAAAGGCCGGGGGGGGAAACACCATATATTTT. Translation gives CASSLKAGGGNTIYF.

In its sample, this clonotype was seen many times. J is TRBJ2-7 and V is TRBV7-9; weak D call: TRBD2 (6 bases). The CDR3 sequence is 16 residues long. Germline lookup yields CDR1 SEHNR and CDR2 FQNEAQ (reference sequence). The V end lost 5 bases, the J end lost 0 bases, and 17 bases lay between the germline ends. CDR3 DNA: TGTGCCAGCAGCCCCGGGGGAGCCATTAGCTCCTACGAGCAGTACTTC. This encodes CASSPGGAISSYEQYF.

There are a few counts of this clonotype. J is TRBJ1-4 and V is TRBV7-2; 9 bases map to TRBD1. Germline trimming cut 1 base from V and 0 bases from J; bases unmatched to any gene: 0. Germline V lookup: CDR1 SGHTA, CDR2 FQGNSA. The CDR3 is 16 residues long. DNA for the CDR3: TGTGCCAGCAGCTTAGGACAGGGGGCAACTAATGAAAAACTGTTTTTT. Amino acids: CASSLGQGATNEKLFF.

The rearrangement joins TRBV20-1 to TRBJ1-5; a weak D match, TRBD1 (6 bases). The CDR3 loop spans 15 amino acids. With 6 bases removed from V and 5 bases from J, the gap between germline ends came to 20 bases. The germline V gene has CDR1 DFQATT and CDR2 SNEGSKA (reference sequence). DNA for the CDR3: TGCAGTGCCAGCCTTTCGACAGGCGGCTATCAGCCCCAGCATTTT. Its translation: CSASLSTGGYQPQHF.

This clonotype was counted many times. CDR3 amino acids: CASSSLAEYEQFF. CDR3 nucleotides: TGTGCCAGCAGCTCACTAGCGGAGTATGAGCAGTTCTTC. The chain is built from TRBV7-9 and TRBJ2-1; 8 bases agree with TRBD2. The length of the CDR3 is 13 residues. Per germline, CDR1 SEHNR and CDR2 FQNEAQ (reference sequence). The V segment lost 4 bases and the J segment 8 bases; nucleotides outside the gene matches: 4.

This clonotype was detected ten times or more. The chain combines TRBV7-2 with TRBJ2-5, with TRBD2 identical over 10 bases. This CDR3 spans 15 amino acids. Germline V gene sequence: CDR1 SGHTA, CDR2 FQGNSA. The V gene end was trimmed by 5 bases and the J gene end by 4 bases; junction bases not matched to a gene: 7. CDR3 sequence reads: CASSKGLAVGETQYF. Written as DNA, the CDR3 is TGTGCCAGCAGCAAAGGACTAGCGGTGGGAGAGACCCAGTACTTC.

Many counts were recorded for this clonotype. The V call is TRBV29-1, the J call TRBJ2-2; D unclear. The CDR3 covers 16 residues. Germline V gene sequence: CDR1 SQVTM, CDR2 ANQGSEA. V gave up 5 bases and J gave up 0 bases, with 16 bases separating them. CDR3 residues: CSVLVLGVTNTGELFF. The DNA for the CDR3 is TGCAGCGTTCTCGTCCTCGGAGTCACGAACACCGGGGAGCTGTTTTTT.

This clonotype was counted many times. The chain couples TRBV7-6 to TRBJ2-3; D unresolved. Germline V lookup: CDR1 SGHVS, CDR2 FNYEAQ. V gave up 1 base and J gave up 4 bases, with 6 bases separating them. This CDR3 region has 13 residues. Written as DNA, the CDR3 is TGTGCCAGCAGCTTAGTCTTCGCAGATACGCAGTATTTT. Its protein product is CASSLVFADTQYF.

This clonotype came up a few times. The chain recombines TRBV20-1 with TRBJ2-7; 10 positions agree with TRBD2. The CDR3 is 14 residues long. The trim removed 3 bases at V and 3 bases at J, leaving 5 bases unmatched. Per germline, CDR1 DFQATT and CDR2 SNEGSKA (reference sequence). The CDR3 region is CSARDRTSGYEQYF. DNA for the CDR3: TGCAGTGCTAGGGATAGGACTAGCGGCTACGAGCAGTACTTC.

As regards this clonotype: The junction shows a germline mismatch at one end, possibly a read error. This chain connects TRBV20-1 to TRBJ2-5; 8 nucleotides line up with TRBD2. The germline gives CDR1 DFQATT, CDR2 SNEGSKA (reference sequence). The CDR3 totals 17 residues. The CDR3 is CSAGELGLAGDQETQYF. CDR3 nucleotides: TGCAGTGCTGGAGAACTTGGACTAGCCGGGGATCAAGAGACCCAGTACTTC.

The CDR3 coding sequence is TGCAGTGCTAGCGGGGGGCGGGGGGGCTCCTACGAGCAGTACTTC. Its translation is CSASGGRGGSYEQYF. The chain couples TRBV20-1 to TRBJ2-7, with 9 bases lining up with TRBD2. V was pared by 3 bases and J by 0 bases, with 6 bases of the junction left unmatched. Germline V gene sequence: CDR1 DFQATT, CDR2 SNEGSKA (reference sequence). The CDR3 sequence is 15 residues long.

This clonotype appeared many times. This chain joins TRBV15 and TRBJ2-3; no reliable D call. The V end was cut by 0 bases, the J end by 4 bases, with 5 bases between. In germline, CDR1 is LNHNV, CDR2 YYDKDF (reference sequence). This CDR3 has 13 residues. Written as DNA, the CDR3 is TGTGCCACCAGCAGAGAAGGCGCAGATACGCAGTATTTT. It specifies CATSREGADTQYF. Filled out from reference TRBV15 and TRBJ2-3, the complete variable domain reads DAMVIQNPRYQVTQFGKPVTLSCSQTLNHNVMYWYQQKSSQAPKLLFHYYDKDFNNEADTPDNFQSRRPNTSFCFLDIRSPGLGDTAMYLCATSREGADTQYFGPGTRLTVL.

The chain carries TRBV5-1 and TRBJ2-7; 8 bases fit TRBD1. The J segment lost 5 bases and the V segment lost 5 bases, leaving 9 bases of the junction unmatched. The CDR3 is 14 residues long. Germline CDR1 is SGHRS and CDR2 is YFSETQ. CDR3 nucleotide sequence: TGCGCCAGCAGTGACAGGGGTCAGGTCGACGAGCAGTACTTC. Translated: CASSDRGQVDEQYF.